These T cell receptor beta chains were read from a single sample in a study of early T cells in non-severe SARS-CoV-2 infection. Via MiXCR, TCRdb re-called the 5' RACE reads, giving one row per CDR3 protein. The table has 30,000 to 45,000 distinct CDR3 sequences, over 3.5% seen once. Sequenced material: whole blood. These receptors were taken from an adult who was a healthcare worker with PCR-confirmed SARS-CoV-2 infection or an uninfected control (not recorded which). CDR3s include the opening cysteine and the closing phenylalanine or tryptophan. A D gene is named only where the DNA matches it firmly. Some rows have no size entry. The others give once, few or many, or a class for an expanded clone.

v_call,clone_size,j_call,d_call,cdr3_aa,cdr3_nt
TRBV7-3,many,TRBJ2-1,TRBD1,CASSADRGPNNEQFF,TGTGCCAGCAGCGCCGACAGGGGACCGAACAATGAGCAGTTCTTC
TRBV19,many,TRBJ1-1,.,CASTPADSNTEAFF,TGTGCCAGTACCCCCGCAGACTCAAACACTGAAGCTTTCTTT
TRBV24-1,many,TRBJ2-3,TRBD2,CATTGDYDTDTQYF,TGTGCCACCACTGGGGACTACGACACAGATACGCAGTATTTT
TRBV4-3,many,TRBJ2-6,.,CASSQAGVTGANVLTF,TGCGCCAGCAGCCAAGCAGGGGTTACCGGGGCCAACGTCCTGACTTTC
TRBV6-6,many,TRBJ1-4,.,CASSAKEKLFF,TGTGCCAGCAGTGCAAAGGAAAAACTGTTTTTT
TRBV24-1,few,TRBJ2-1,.,CATSEDYQTPNEQFF,TGTGCCACCAGTGAGGACTACCAGACCCCCAATGAGCAGTTCTTC
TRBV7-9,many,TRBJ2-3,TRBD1,CASSKDRGLGDTQYF,TGTGCCAGCAGCAAAGACAGGGGGCTCGGAGATACGCAGTATTTT
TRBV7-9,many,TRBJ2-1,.,CASSLGHEQFF,TGTGCCAGCAGCTTAGGTCATGAGCAGTTCTTC
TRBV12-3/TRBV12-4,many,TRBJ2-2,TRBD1,CASSLGAGQGTGELFF,TGTGCCAGCAGTTTGGGGGCGGGACAGGGGACCGGGGAGCTGTTTTTT
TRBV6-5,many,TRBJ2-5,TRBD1,CASSRTGGYQETQYF,TGTGCCAGCAGCAGGACAGGGGGGTACCAAGAGACCCAGTACTTC
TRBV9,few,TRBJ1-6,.,CASSVEPLNSPLHF,TGTGCCAGCAGCGTAGAACCGTTAAATTCACCCCTCCACTTT
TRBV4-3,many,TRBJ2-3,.,CASSQDSGSDTQYF,TGCGCCAGCAGCCAAGATTCAGGTTCCGATACGCAGTATTTT
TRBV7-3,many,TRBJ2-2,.,CASSFDPNTGELFF,TGTGCCAGCAGCTTCGACCCGAACACCGGGGAGCTGTTTTTT
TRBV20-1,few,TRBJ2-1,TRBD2,CSASLAESSYNEQFF,TGCAGTGCTTCTCTAGCGGAGAGCTCCTACAATGAGCAGTTCTTC
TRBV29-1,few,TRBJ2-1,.,CSVEDRGTGNEQFF,TGCAGCGTTGAAGATCGAGGAACTGGCAATGAGCAGTTCTTC
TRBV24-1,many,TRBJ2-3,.,CATSDPGQTAGVVGTDTQYF,TGTGCCACCAGTGACCCGGGACAGACAGCGGGAGTGGTCGGCACAGATACGCAGTATTTT
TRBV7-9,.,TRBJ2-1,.,CASSPKSDPLKFF,TGTGCCAGCAGCCCCAAATCCGACCCACTTAAGTTCTTC
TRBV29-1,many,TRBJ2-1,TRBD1,CSAGTGVLFF,TGCAGCGCCGGGACAGGGGTATTGTTCTTC
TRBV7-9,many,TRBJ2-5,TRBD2,CASSKTSGSGETQYF,TGTGCCAGCAGCAAAACTAGCGGGAGTGGGGAGACCCAGTACTTC
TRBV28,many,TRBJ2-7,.,CASSLGGQSYEQYF,TGTGCCAGCAGTTTAGGAGGACAGTCCTACGAGCAGTACTTC
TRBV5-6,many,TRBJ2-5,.,CASSLLSSGETQYF,TGTGCCAGCAGCTTGCTCTCGAGTGGGGAGACCCAGTACTTC
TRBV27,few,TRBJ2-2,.,CASSFKTGELFF,TGTGCCAGCAGTTTCAAGACCGGGGAGCTGTTTTTT
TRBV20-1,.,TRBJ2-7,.,CSVVPGGDASEQYF,TGCAGTGTCGTCCCCGGAGGCGACGCGTCCGAGCAGTACTTC
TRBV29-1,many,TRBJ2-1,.,CSVVGGGDEQFF,TGCAGCGTTGTGGGGGGCGGGGATGAGCAGTTCTTC
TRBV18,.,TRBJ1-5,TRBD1,CASSRGTGILQPQHF,TGTGCCAGCTCAAGGGGGACAGGGATTTTGCAGCCCCAGCATTTT
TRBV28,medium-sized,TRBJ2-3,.,CASSLSASTDTQYF,TGTGCCAGCAGTTTATCGGCCAGCACAGATACGCAGTATTTT
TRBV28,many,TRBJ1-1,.,CASSPNLELNTEAFF,TGTGCCAGCAGTCCAAATTTGGAGCTGAACACTGAAGCTTTCTTT
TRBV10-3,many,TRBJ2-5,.,CAISDGRDQETQYF,TGTGCCATCAGTGATGGGCGGGACCAAGAGACCCAGTACTTC
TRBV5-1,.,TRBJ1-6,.,CASSLDSDLFSYNSPLHF,TGCGCCAGCAGCTTGGATTCCGACCTCTTCTCCTATAATTCACCCCTCCACTTT
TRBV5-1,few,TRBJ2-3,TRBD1,CASSLTGQGITDTQYF,TGCGCCAGCAGCCTAACCGGACAGGGCATCACAGATACGCAGTATTTT
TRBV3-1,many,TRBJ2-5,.,CASSQGLPRQWETQYF,TGTGCCAGCAGCCAGGGACTCCCTCGGCAATGGGAGACCCAGTACTTC
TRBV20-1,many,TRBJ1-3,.,CSPVDHLRGNTIYF,TGCAGCCCCGTTGATCATCTTCGGGGAAACACCATATATTTT
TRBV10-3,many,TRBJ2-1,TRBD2,CAISEVSSGIYNEQFF,TGTGCCATCAGTGAGGTTTCCAGCGGGATATACAATGAGCAGTTCTTC